This T cell receptor (beta chain) came from a study of Ad26.COV2.S vaccination and SARS-CoV-2 variants. Turning to the study itself: Participants got Ad26.COV2.S intramuscularly, once or twice 56 days apart. Study-level findings and limits: People who got the vaccine had more spike-specific TCR breadth than people who got placebo. Estimates derived from TCR breadth and depth analyses may have underestimated total T cell responses.

The CDR3 sequence is 12 residues long. From germline, CDR1 is MGHRA and CDR2 YSYEKL. Trimming took 0 bases from V and 8 from J, leaving 6 bases between them. Described treatment: around 19 received Ad26.COV2.S at low or high dose, single or two shots; five or six received placebo; per-sample allocation not given. Repertoires come from day 63 after the first vaccine or placebo injection. Measured with immunoSEQ multiplex PCR; TCRdb has only the in-frame clones, and not every one. The data hold roughly 380,000 clones, with roughly 81% observed a single time. Comment on this clone: Its antigen is currently unknown.

The chain carries TRBV4-1 and TRBJ2-3; no firm D call. The receptor comes from a person between 18 and 59 years old who received the Ad26.COV2.S COVID-19 vaccine or a placebo. The source was peripheral blood, collected in a trial of Ad26.COV2.S vaccine versus placebo. This CDR3 reads CASSQDVGTQYF. CDR3 DNA sequence: TGCGCCAGCAGCCAAGATGTCGGTACGCAGTATTTT.